This T cell receptor beta chain stems from a study of CD8 T cells in Susac syndrome (dated by TCRdb to 2018 to 2020). Concerning the study at large: Of the Susac syndrome patients who were sequenced, roughly 6 had clinically active disease and eight or nine were in clinical remission. Susac syndrome patients were therapy-naive, on corticosteroids (some also receiving IVIg), or on IVIg alone at blood withdrawal. Repertoire sequencing was used to test whether CD8+ T cell activation and differentiation in Susac syndrome was antigen driven. The study compared CD8+ T cell repertoire clonality among 11 to 12 healthy donors, 14 Susac syndrome patients and roughly 15 multiple sclerosis patients.

The CDR3, from cysteine to phenylalanine, totals 16 residues. Only the CDR3 region is kept as DNA, spanning 48 bases read in frame from base 1. V is pared back by 0 bases and J by 4 bases, with 15 bases lying between the germline termini. Reading the germline V gene gives CDR1 SGHTA and CDR2 FQGNSA. What the research found in general, with its limitations: The number of individuals in the TCR sequencing and HLA analysis was acknowledged as relatively small. Clonal expansion was seen in Susac syndrome CD8+ repertoires, peaking in CD8+ TEMRA cells and being greater in clinically active patients than in remitting ones. Looking at Susac-specific public clones, the researchers identified approximately 15 in the total CD8+ repertoire and roughly five in the CD8+ TEMRA repertoire.

Peripheral blood CD8+ and CD4+ T cells from healthy donors, Susac syndrome patients and multiple sclerosis patients were profiled by high-throughput TCR beta sequencing. Recently defined diagnostic criteria for definite or probable disease were met by the Susac syndrome patients. Bulk CD8+ and CD4+ T cells were purified by magnetic negative isolation, whereas CD8+ TEMRA cells were enriched by FACS. Blood was drawn into EDTA tubes, processed within 24 hours, and PBMCs were isolated by density gradient centrifugation. PBMCs intended for TCR sequencing were cryopreserved in liquid nitrogen and were subsequently thawed in a 37 degrees C water bath. Purity of sorted or isolated CD4+, CD8+ and CD8+ TEMRA cells was at least 90%. Regarding this clonotype: There is no known antigen for this receptor. No per-base quality is available; no much larger clone lies one base away.

RNA was extracted using the RNeasy kit, and about 0.45 to 1 microgram was reverse transcribed with random hexamers. The immunoSEQ multiplex PCR assay, which covers 54 Vbeta and 13 Jbeta segments, was used to amplify TCR beta CDR3 regions. PCR amplification bias was corrected by using a synthetic template baseline for primer optimization and computational correction. The study's own analysis went as follows. Only productive sequences were kept, with reads annotated to V, D and J genes according to IMGT and analyzed in immunoSEQ Analyzer. To calculate clonality, Shannon entropy was normalized by log2 of the number of productive unique sequences and then subtracted from one. For each patient and control, public and private clones were evaluated within the 100 most prevalent clones. Clones were defined as Susac-specific when absent from the healthy and MS cohorts, from roughly 1,000 published viral clones and from other ImmuneACCESS disease sequences. TCRdb reworked the public reads: Q25 trimming with fastp, MiXCR clone assembly, productive beta chains retained. CDR3 protein duplicates are merged, each entry listing the most common genes and DNA. The V and J calls here are based on TCRdb, not the publication. The sample contains 100,000 to 110,000 distinct CDR3 sequences, roughly 96% of them found a single time. The leading ten clones occupy roughly 0.29% of the sample.

The chain is made from TRBV7-2 and TRBJ1-2; tentative D gene TRBD1, with 5 bases matching. The clonotype comes from a human donor with Susac syndrome. Source material: CD8+ T cells from PBMCs. The DNA is as follows: TGTGCCAGCAGCTTAGCGTCTGTTGGGGCAGGCTATGGCTACACCTTC. It translates to CASSLASVGAGYGYTF.